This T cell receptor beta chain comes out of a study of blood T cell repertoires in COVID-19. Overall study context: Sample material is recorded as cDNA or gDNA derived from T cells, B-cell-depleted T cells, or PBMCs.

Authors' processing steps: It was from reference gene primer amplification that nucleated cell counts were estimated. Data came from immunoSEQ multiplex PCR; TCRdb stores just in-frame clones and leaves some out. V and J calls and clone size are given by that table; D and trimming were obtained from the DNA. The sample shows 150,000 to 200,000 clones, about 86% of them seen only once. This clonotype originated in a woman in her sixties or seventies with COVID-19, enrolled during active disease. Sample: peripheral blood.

This chain's CDR3 is CASSLPPGTSTGELFF. CDR3 bases: TGTGCCAGCAGTTTACCCCCAGGGACTTCCACCGGGGAGCTGTTTTTT. The rearrangement links TRBV28 to TRBJ2-2, with TRBD2 as a possible D gene (6 bases). Germline CDR1 reads MDHEN; CDR2 reads SYDVKM. This CDR3 is built from 16 residues. Trimming took 2 bases from V and 4 from J, leaving 14 bases between them.